These 27 T cell receptor beta chains were sequenced from one sample in a study of T cells in tumors after PD-1 blockade. Sequenced by immunoSEQ multiplex PCR; TCRdb stores in-frame clones only, minus some. The data contain around 50,000 clones, roughly 79% of them singletons. The specimen was PBMCs, collected before anti-PD-1 treatment. The receptors stem from a human donor with basal cell carcinoma.

The chain employs TRBV7-9 and TRBJ2-2; D ambiguous. Germline V CDR1 and CDR2: SEHNR, FQNEAQ (reference sequence). The CDR3 is made up of 14 amino acids. Trimming removed 0 bases at V and 5 bases at J, with 7 bases between. CDR3 residues: CASSLAVQTGELFF. The CDR3 bases are TGTGCCAGCAGCTTAGCTGTACAGACCGGGGAGCTGTTTTTT.

V gene TRBV30 combines with J gene TRBJ1-5, with D uncertain. This CDR3 has 12 amino acids. Trimming removed 0 bases from V and 4 bases from J, with 4 bases in between. CDR1 is GTSNPN, CDR2 SVGIG, per germline (reference sequence). Here the CDR3 DNA reads TGTGCCTGGAGTGTTTCTAATCAGCCCCAGCATTTT. It codes for CAWSVSNQPQHF.

The V call is TRBV5-1, the J call TRBJ2-5, with TRBD1 identical over 7 bases. J gave up 5 bases and V 2 bases, and 3 bases lay outside the gene matches. Germline V gene data show CDR1 as SGHRS and CDR2 as YFSETQ. This CDR3 has 13 amino acids. In nucleotides, the CDR3 is TGCGCCAGCAGCTTACAGGGGCGCGAGACCCAGTACTTC. This codes for CASSLQGRETQYF.

The J gene is TRBJ2-7, the V gene TRBV30; D not resolved. The germline CDR1 and CDR2 sequences are GTSNPN and SVGIG (reference sequence). This CDR3 is built from 12 residues. Trimming took off 4 bases at V and 0 bases at J, with 7 bases between the two ends. For the CDR3, the DNA is TGTGCCTGGAAATGGAACTCCTACGAGCAGTACTTC. Amino acids: CAWKWNSYEQYF. The entire variable domain, with the rest obtained from reference TRBV30 and TRBJ2-7, is as follows: SQTIHQWPATLVQPVGSPLSLECTVEGTSNPNLYWYRQAAGRGLQLLFYSVGIGQISSEVPQNLSASRPQDRQFILSSKKLLLSDSGFYLCAWKWNSYEQYFGPGTRLTVT.

This sequence joins TRBV7-6 and TRBJ2-5; D could derive from TRBD1 or TRBD2 (6 bases each). CDR3 size: 14 residues. Per the germline V gene, CDR1 is SGHVS and CDR2 is FNYEAQ. V lost 2 bases and J lost 5, with 12 bases in between. The DNA of the CDR3 is TGTGCCAGCAGCTTAATGGGGGGCGGTGAGACCCAGTACTTC. Its protein is CASSLMGGGETQYF.

The table lists this clone with a count of one. This chain links TRBV7-3 with TRBJ1-6; 11 bases fit TRBD1. Trimming at V came to 2 bases and at J to 10 bases, leaving 4 bases not matched to a gene. The CDR3 is made up of 15 amino acids. Germline values: CDR1 SGHTA, CDR2 FQGTGA. Written as DNA, the CDR3 is TGTGCCAGCAGCTTAGGACAGGGGGCCAGCTCACCCCTCCACTTT. This sequence encodes CASSLGQGASSPLHF.

The chain uses TRBV9 and TRBJ1-2, with D unresolved. Germline V CDR1 and CDR2: SGDLS, YYNGEE. With 3 bases removed from V and 0 bases from J, the gap between germline ends came to 12 bases. This CDR3 has 15 amino acids. The CDR3 protein is CASSAAGLSNYGYTF. In nucleotides, the CDR3 is TGTGCCAGCAGCGCGGCAGGACTTTCTAACTATGGCTACACCTTC.

CDR3 bases: TGTGCCAGCAGTTCCCGGGACAGGGTGAACGGAAACACCATATATTTT. The encoded protein is CASSSRDRVNGNTIYF. This chain links TRBV27 with TRBJ1-3; TRBD1 matches at 9 bases. CDR1 and CDR2 (germline): MNHEY, SMNVEV (reference sequence). The CDR3 runs 16 residues. J lost 4 bases, V lost 4 bases, and 8 bases had no gene match.

The chain has TRBV19 and TRBJ2-7; 7 bases map to TRBD2. The ends lost 5 bases at V and 3 bases at J; junction bases unmatched: 4. This CDR3 has 13 amino acids. Germline V gives CDR1 LNHDA, CDR2 SQIVND (reference sequence). This CDR3 is CASSFGLVYEQYF. DNA of the CDR3: TGTGCCAGTAGTTTTGGACTAGTCTACGAGCAGTACTTC.

The CDR3 protein is CASSLSGQGSEQYF. Here the CDR3 DNA reads TGTGCCAGCAGCCTATCAGGACAGGGGAGCGAGCAGTACTTC. The V and J genes are TRBV7-3 and TRBJ2-7; 9 bases match TRBD1. The CDR3 extends over 14 amino acids. V trimming: 5 bases; J trimming: 6 bases; junction bases outside the gene matches: 8. Germline V gives CDR1 SGHTA, CDR2 FQGTGA.

V is TRBV7-2 and J is TRBJ2-7; D is undetermined. Germline V gene sequence: CDR1 SGHTA, CDR2 FQGNSA. V was pared by 2 bases and J by 6 bases, with 11 bases between. The CDR3 is made up of 13 amino acids. CDR3 in DNA: TGTGCCAGCAGCTTATTCACAATCCGCGAGCAGTACTTC. Translation: CASSLFTIREQYF.

This clone was counted only a few times. The V gene is TRBV3-1 (or the pseudogene TRBV3-2), the J gene TRBJ1-6; no clear D gene. The germline CDR1 and CDR2 sequences are LGHDT and YNNKEL (reference sequence). This CDR3 region has 14 residues. The V end was cut by 4 bases, the J end by 6 bases, with 10 bases between. CDR3 bases: TGTGCCAGCAGCCGGGCAACTCTTAATTCACCCCTCCACTTT. This sequence encodes CASSRATLNSPLHF.

The chain employs TRBV18 and TRBJ1-2, with TRBD1 matching over 11 bases. The CDR3 loop spans 17 amino acids. From germline, CDR1 is KGHSH and CDR2 LQKENI. V lost 2 bases, J lost 3 bases, and 8 bases stayed unmatched. DNA for the CDR3: TGTGCCAGCTCACCATCTGGACAGGGGGCTCTGGACTATGGCTACACCTTC. Its translation: CASSPSGQGALDYGYTF. Looking up the rest from reference TRBV18 and TRBJ1-2 gives the full variable domain: NAGVMQNPRHLVRRRGQEARLRCSPMKGHSHVYWYRQLPEEGLKFMVYLQKENIIDESGMPKERFSAEFPKEGPSILRIQQVVRGDSAAYFCASSPSGQGALDYGYTFGSGTRLTVV.

This chain uses TRBV29-1 with TRBJ2-1, with TRBD2 matching over 12 bases. The CDR3 has 18 amino acids. CDR1 and CDR2 from the germline V gene are SQVTM and ANQGSEA. V was clipped by 4 bases and J by 3 bases; unmatched bases: 13. CDR3 in DNA: TGCAGCGTTGTAGGTTATCTAGCGGGAGGGCGTAACTACAATGAGCAGTTCTTC. Translation gives CSVVGYLAGGRNYNEQFF.

The chain recombines TRBV5-4 with TRBJ1-1, with D possibly matching TRBD1 (5 bases). Trimming took 3 bases from V and 8 from J, leaving 11 bases between them. CDR3 length equals 12 residues. CDR1 is SGHNT and CDR2 is YYREEE in the germline V gene (reference sequence). The CDR3 DNA sequence: TGTGCCAGCAGCTGGAGGGGACTAGAAGCTTTCTTT. This encodes CASSWRGLEAFF.

V is TRBV27 and J is TRBJ1-3; D ambiguous. Germline CDR1 reads MNHEY; CDR2 reads SMNVEV (reference sequence). The CDR3 extends over 15 amino acids. Trimming took 6 bases from V and 0 from J, leaving 12 bases between them. The CDR3 region has the DNA TGTGCCAGCAGACCCAACGGGCACTCTGGAAACACCATATATTTT. Protein sequence: CASRPNGHSGNTIYF.

The rearrangement uses TRBV28 and TRBJ2-1; TRBD2 might be the D (7 bases). The germline CDR1 and CDR2 sequences are MDHEN and SYDVKM. The CDR3 has 15 residues. V lost 4 bases and J lost 7, with 17 bases in between. The DNA of the CDR3 is TGTGCCAGCAGTTCCCAGGGGAGGGTTTTGAATGAGCAGTTCTTC. Translated, it gives CASSSQGRVLNEQFF.

The V call is TRBV5-1, the J call TRBJ1-5; perhaps TRBD1 as D (5 bases). In germline, CDR1 is SGHRS, CDR2 YFSETQ. The CDR3 contains 15 residues. V dropped 1 base and J dropped 2 bases, with 10 bases sitting between them. CDR3 sequence reads: CASSLLGAGNQPQHF. DNA of the CDR3: TGCGCCAGCAGCTTGCTAGGGGCAGGCAATCAGCCCCAGCATTTT.

J is TRBJ1-2 and V is TRBV6-1, with D tentatively TRBD1 (5 bases). V was pared by 3 bases and J by 6 bases, with 14 bases between. There are 14 residues in the CDR3. CDR1 and CDR2 from the germline V gene are MNHNS and SASEGT. The CDR3 DNA is TGTGCCAGCAGTGACAGCGGGTGGGGGAATGGCTACACCTTC. Encoded protein: CASSDSGWGNGYTF.

The genes are TRBV2 and TRBJ2-7; 7 positions agree with TRBD1. The CDR3 is made up of 15 amino acids. The germline V gene has CDR1 SNHLY and CDR2 FYNNEI. Losses at the gene ends were 2 bases for V and 0 bases for J; bases not matched to a gene: 4. The CDR3 sequence: CASSEFRGISYEQYF. For the CDR3, the DNA is TGTGCCAGCAGTGAATTCAGGGGGATCTCCTACGAGCAGTACTTC.

This clone was seen a handful of times. The V gene is TRBV28, the J gene TRBJ1-3, with 10 bases that match TRBD1. This CDR3 contains 16 residues. The ends lost 6 bases at V and 3 bases at J; junction bases unmatched: 8. Germline-derived CDR1 and CDR2 are MDHEN and SYDVKM. This chain's CDR3 is CASSPATGGGGNTIYF. The CDR3 coding sequence is TGTGCCAGCAGCCCAGCGACAGGGGGCGGTGGAAACACCATATATTTT.

This chain joins TRBV13 and TRBJ1-5; 10 bases map to TRBD1. The CDR3 extends over 15 amino acids. The ends lost 3 bases at V and 6 bases at J; junction bases unmatched: 5. Germline CDR1 reads PRHDT; CDR2 reads FYEKMQ (reference sequence). In DNA form, the CDR3 reads TGTGCCAGCAGCTTGAGGACAGGGGGACGTCAGCCCCAGCATTTT. Translating gives CASSLRTGGRQPQHF.

The J gene is TRBJ1-6, the V gene TRBV28; no clear D. The V gene lost 4 bases and the J gene lost 9 bases, with 16 bases spanning the gap. Per the germline V gene, CDR1 is MDHEN and CDR2 is SYDVKM. This CDR3 comprises 15 residues. The CDR3: CASSSSRQSLSPLHF. For the CDR3, the DNA is TGTGCCAGCAGTTCATCCAGGCAATCCCTTTCACCCCTCCACTTT.

The gene calls are TRBV5-1 and TRBJ1-5; no definite D call. The germline V gene has CDR1 SGHRS and CDR2 YFSETQ. V dropped 2 bases and J dropped 6 bases, with 12 bases sitting between them. The CDR3 totals 14 residues. Here the CDR3 reads CASSFRGQGQPQHF. The CDR3 DNA follows: TGCGCCAGCAGCTTTCGGGGTCAAGGTCAGCCCCAGCATTTT.

The gene calls are TRBV2 and TRBJ2-7, with D uncertain. V lost 3 bases and J 5 bases, leaving 11 bases between the germline ends. Looked up from germline, CDR1 is SNHLY and CDR2 is FYNNEI. CDR3 length: 13 residues. This CDR3 is CASSENLPHEQYF. In DNA, the CDR3 is TGTGCCAGCAGTGAGAACCTCCCCCACGAGCAGTACTTC.

This chain joins TRBV28 and TRBJ2-7, with 7 bases lining up with TRBD1. V was clipped by 6 bases and J by 5 bases; unmatched bases: 4. The CDR3 loop spans 12 amino acids. Germline V lookup: CDR1 MDHEN, CDR2 SYDVKM. Here the CDR3 DNA reads TGTGCCAGCAGGGGACAGCTGGACGAGCAGTACTTC. Amino acids: CASRGQLDEQYF.

This clone was seen repeatedly, ten times or more. This chain joins TRBV30 and TRBJ2-1; tentative D call: TRBD1 (5 bases). Germline V gene lookup returns CDR1 GTSNPN and CDR2 SVGIG (reference sequence). Trimming cost V 0 bases and J 9 bases, with 12 bases left between them. This CDR3 region has 13 residues. Here the CDR3 reads CAWSVQQETEQFF. In DNA form, the CDR3 reads TGTGCCTGGAGTGTACAACAGGAAACTGAGCAGTTCTTC.